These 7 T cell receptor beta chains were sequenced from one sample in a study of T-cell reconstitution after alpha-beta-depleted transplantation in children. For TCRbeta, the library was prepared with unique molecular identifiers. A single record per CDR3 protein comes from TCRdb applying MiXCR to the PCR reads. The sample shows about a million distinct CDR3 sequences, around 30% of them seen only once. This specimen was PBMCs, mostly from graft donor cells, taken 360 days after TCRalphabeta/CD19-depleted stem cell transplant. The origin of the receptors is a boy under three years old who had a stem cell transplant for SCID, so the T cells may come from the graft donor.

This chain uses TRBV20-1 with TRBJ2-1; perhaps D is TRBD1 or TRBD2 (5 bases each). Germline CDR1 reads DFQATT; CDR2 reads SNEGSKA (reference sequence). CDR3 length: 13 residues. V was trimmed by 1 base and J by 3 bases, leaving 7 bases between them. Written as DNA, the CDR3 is TGCAGTGCTAGAGCGGGGCTCTACAATGAGCAGTTCTTC. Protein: CSARAGLYNEQFF.

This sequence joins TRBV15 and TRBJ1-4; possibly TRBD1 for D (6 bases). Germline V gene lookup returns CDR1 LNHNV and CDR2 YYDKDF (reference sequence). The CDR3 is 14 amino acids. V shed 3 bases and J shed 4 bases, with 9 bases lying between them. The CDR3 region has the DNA TGTGCCACCAGCAGGCAGGGGAGTAATGAAAAACTGTTTTTT. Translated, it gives CATSRQGSNEKLFF.

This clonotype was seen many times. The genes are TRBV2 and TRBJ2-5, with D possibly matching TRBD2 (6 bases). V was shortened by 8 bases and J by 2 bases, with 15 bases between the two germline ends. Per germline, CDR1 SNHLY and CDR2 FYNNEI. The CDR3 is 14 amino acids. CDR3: CASLGSAGQETQYF. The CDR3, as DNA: TGTGCCAGCCTGGGAAGTGCGGGGCAAGAGACCCAGTACTTC.

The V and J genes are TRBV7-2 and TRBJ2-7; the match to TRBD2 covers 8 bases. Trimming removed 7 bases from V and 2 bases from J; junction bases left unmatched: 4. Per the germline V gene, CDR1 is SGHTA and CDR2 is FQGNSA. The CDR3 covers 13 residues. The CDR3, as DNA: TGTGCCAGCACCGGGGGGGGGACCTACGAGCAGTACTTC. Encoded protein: CASTGGGTYEQYF.

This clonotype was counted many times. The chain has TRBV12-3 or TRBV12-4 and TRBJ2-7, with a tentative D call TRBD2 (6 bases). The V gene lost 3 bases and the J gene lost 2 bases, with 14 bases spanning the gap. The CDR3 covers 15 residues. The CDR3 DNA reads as TGTGCCAGCAGTTTCTTAGGGAGGCCTCCCTACGAGCAGTACTTC. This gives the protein CASSFLGRPPYEQYF.

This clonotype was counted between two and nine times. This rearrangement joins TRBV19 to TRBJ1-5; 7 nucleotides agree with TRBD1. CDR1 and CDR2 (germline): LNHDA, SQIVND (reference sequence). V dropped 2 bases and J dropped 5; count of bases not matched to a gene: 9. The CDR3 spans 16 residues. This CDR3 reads CASSILLSRGDQPQHF. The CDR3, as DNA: TGTGCCAGTAGTATACTCCTCAGCAGGGGGGATCAGCCCCAGCATTTT.

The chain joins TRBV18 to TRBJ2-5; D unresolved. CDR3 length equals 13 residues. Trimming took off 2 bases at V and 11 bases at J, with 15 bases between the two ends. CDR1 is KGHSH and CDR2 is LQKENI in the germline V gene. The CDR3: CASSPIDGWSQYF. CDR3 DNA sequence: TGTGCCAGCTCACCAATCGACGGTTGGAGTCAGTACTTC.